Reported below is one TCR beta chain. The sample is drawn from a study of blood T cell repertoires in COVID-19. Germline V gene lookup returns CDR1 SGHAT and CDR2 FQNNGV. CDR3 length: 17 residues. The junction had 5 bases not matched to a gene; V was cut back by 1 base and J by 7 bases. This table comes from immunoSEQ multiplex PCR, and its TCRdb copy is limited to in-frame clones, with some not included. The top ten clones hold roughly 7.6% of a sample with 200,000 to 250,000 clones, 84% of them seen once. Sequencing was carried out using peripheral blood. The chain recombines TRBV11-2 with TRBJ2-1, with 15 bases fitting TRBD2. This clonotype was obtained from an elderly woman with COVID-19, enrolled during active disease. In nucleotides, the CDR3 is TGTGCCAGCAGCTTAGGGACTAGCGGGAGGGCAGGGAATGAGCAGTTCTTC. It encodes CASSLGTSGRAGNEQFF.